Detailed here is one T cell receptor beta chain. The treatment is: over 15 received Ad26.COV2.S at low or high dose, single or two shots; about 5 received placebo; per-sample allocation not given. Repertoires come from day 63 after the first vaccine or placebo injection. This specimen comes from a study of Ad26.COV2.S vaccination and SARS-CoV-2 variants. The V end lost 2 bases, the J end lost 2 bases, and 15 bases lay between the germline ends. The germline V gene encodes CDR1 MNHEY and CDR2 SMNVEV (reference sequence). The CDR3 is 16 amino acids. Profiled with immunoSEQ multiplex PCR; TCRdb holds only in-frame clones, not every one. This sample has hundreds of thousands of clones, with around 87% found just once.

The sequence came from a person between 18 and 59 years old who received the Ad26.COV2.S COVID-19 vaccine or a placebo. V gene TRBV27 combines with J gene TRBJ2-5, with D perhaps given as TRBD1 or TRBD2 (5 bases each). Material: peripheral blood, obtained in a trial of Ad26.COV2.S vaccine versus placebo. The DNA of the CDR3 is TGTGCCAGCAGTTTAGGGGGAGACAGAATACAAGAGACCCAGTACTTC. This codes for CASSLGGDRIQETQYF.